The 7 T cell receptor beta chains listed next were all sequenced from one sample in a study of neoadjuvant anti-PD-1 for oral cavity cancer. Sequencing used immunoSEQ multiplex PCR; TCRdb keeps in-frame clones, though not all of them. The sample has 5,500 to 7,500 clones, about 57% seen once. The time point was: after neoadjuvant nivolumab, at surgical resection. Here the sequenced sample was tumor tissue, taken after nivolumab (anti-PD-1) treatment. These TCRs come from a person aged 35-79 years with oral cavity squamous cell carcinoma.

The V call is TRBV20-1, the J call TRBJ1-2; no definite D call. In germline, CDR1 is DFQATT, CDR2 SNEGSKA (reference sequence). V lost 5 bases and J lost 5, with 6 bases in between. The CDR3 length is 10 residues. The CDR3 DNA is TGCAGTGCTTTTCAGTATGGCTACACCTTC. This translates into CSAFQYGYTF.

The CDR3 reads CASSPGTGANYGYTF. DNA of the CDR3: TGTGCCAGCAGTCCAGGGACAGGGGCTAACTATGGCTACACCTTC. This chain joins TRBV28 and TRBJ1-2; 10 nucleotides agree with TRBD1. J was trimmed by 0 bases and V by 5 bases; bases with no gene match: 3. Per germline, CDR1 MDHEN and CDR2 SYDVKM. The CDR3 is made up of 15 amino acids.

The rearrangement uses TRBV6-5 and TRBJ1-6; 7 positions match TRBD1. V lost 0 bases, J lost 7 bases, and 3 bases stayed unmatched. Germline-derived CDR1 and CDR2 are MNHEY and SVGAGI. The CDR3 has 15 amino acids. CDR3 nucleotides: TGTGCCAGCAGTTACTCGCGACAGGGAAATTCACCCCTCCACTTT. Encoded protein: CASSYSRQGNSPLHF.

This clone was seen a handful of times. The rearrangement joins TRBV5-1 to TRBJ1-6, with 9 bases matching TRBD1. After removal of 0 bases from V and 6 bases from J, the junction contained 1 base not matched to a gene. The CDR3 sequence is 15 residues long. The V gene's germline CDR1 is SGHRS and CDR2 YFSETQ. CDR3 sequence: CASSLGGQGNSPLHF. The CDR3 DNA is TGCGCCAGCAGCTTGGGGGGACAGGGTAATTCACCCCTCCACTTT.

This clone has just a few counts. The chain employs TRBV10-3 and TRBJ2-7; D tentatively fits TRBD1 or TRBD2 (6 bases each). Per the germline V gene, CDR1 is ENHRY and CDR2 is SYGVKD. There are 15 residues in the CDR3. Trimming took off 0 bases at V and 5 bases at J, with 14 bases between the two ends. The CDR3 sequence is CAISESGGRNNEQYF. CDR3 sequence (DNA): TGTGCCATCAGTGAGTCAGGGGGGCGCAACAACGAGCAGTACTTC.

V usage is TRBV4-1 and J usage is TRBJ2-7, with 16 bases identical to TRBD2. Germline V gene sequence: CDR1 MGHRA, CDR2 YSYEKL. V lost 0 bases to trimming and J lost 6 bases; unmatched junction nucleotides: 5. This CDR3 has 17 amino acids. CDR3 sequence reads: CASSQERGLAGGGEQYF. CDR3 DNA sequence: TGCGCCAGCAGCCAAGAAAGGGGACTAGCGGGAGGGGGCGAGCAGTACTTC.

This clone qualifies as large. The rearrangement joins TRBV19 to TRBJ1-5, with TRBD1 identical over 7 bases. The CDR3 covers 14 residues. The V and J ends lost 6 bases and 3 bases, in that order; junction bases with no gene match: 5. Per germline, CDR1 LNHDA and CDR2 SQIVND (reference sequence). CDR3 bases: TGTGCCAGTAGCCAGGGACAGCTCAATCAGCCCCAGCATTTT. It translates to CASSQGQLNQPQHF. Combining the CDR3 with reference TRBV19 and TRBJ1-5 gives the whole variable domain DGGITQSPKYLFRKEGQNVTLSCEQNLNHDAMYWYRQDPGQGLRLIYYSQIVNDFQKGDIAEGYSVSREKKESFPLTVTSAQKNPTAFYLCASSQGQLNQPQHFGDGTRLSIL.